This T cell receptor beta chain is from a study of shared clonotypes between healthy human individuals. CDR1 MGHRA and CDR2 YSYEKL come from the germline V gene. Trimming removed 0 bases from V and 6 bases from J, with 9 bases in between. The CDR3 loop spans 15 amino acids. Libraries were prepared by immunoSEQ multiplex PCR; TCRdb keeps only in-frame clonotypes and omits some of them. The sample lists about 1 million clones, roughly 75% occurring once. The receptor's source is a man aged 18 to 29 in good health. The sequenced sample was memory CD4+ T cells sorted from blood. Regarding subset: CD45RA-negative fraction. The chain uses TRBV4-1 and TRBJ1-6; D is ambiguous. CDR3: CASSQEGRANSPLHF. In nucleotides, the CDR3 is TGCGCCAGCAGCCAAGAGGGCAGAGCTAATTCACCCCTCCACTTT.